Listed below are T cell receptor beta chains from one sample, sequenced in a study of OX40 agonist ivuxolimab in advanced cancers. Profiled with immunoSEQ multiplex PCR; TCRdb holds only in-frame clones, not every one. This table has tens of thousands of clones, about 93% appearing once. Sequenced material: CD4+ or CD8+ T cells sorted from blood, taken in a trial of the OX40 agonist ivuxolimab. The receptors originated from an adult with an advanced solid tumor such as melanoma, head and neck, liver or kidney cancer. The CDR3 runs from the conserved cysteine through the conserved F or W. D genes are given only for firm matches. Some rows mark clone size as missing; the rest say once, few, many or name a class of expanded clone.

CDR3 protein: CASSSDRFQPQHF
CDR3 DNA: TGTGCCAGCAGCTCCGACAGATTTCAGCCCCAGCATTTT
D gene: -
clone size: -
V gene: TRBV7-2
J gene: TRBJ1-5

CDR3 protein: CASSADQTILNSPLHF
CDR3 DNA: TGTGCCAGCAGCGCGGACCAAACTATCCTTAATTCACCCCTCCACTTT
D gene: -
clone size: -
V gene: TRBV9
J gene: TRBJ1-6

CDR3 protein: CASFFTAQETQYF
CDR3 DNA: TGTGCCAGCTTCTTCACAGCACAAGAGACCCAGTACTTC
D gene: -
clone size: few
V gene: TRBV6-6
J gene: TRBJ2-5

CDR3 protein: CASSLQNVYEQYF
CDR3 DNA: TGTGCCAGCAGCTTACAGAACGTCTACGAGCAGTACTTC
D gene: -
clone size: -
V gene: TRBV7-2
J gene: TRBJ2-7

CDR3 protein: CASSEYRGFYGYTF
CDR3 DNA: TGTGCCAGCAGTGAATACAGGGGGTTCTATGGCTACACCTTC
D gene: TRBD1
clone size: -
V gene: TRBV28
J gene: TRBJ1-2

CDR3 protein: CASSLPDSYGYTF
CDR3 DNA: TGTGCCAGCAGTTTGCCTGACAGCTATGGCTACACCTTC
D gene: -
clone size: -
V gene: TRBV28
J gene: TRBJ1-2

CDR3 protein: CASSLVGDTQYF
CDR3 DNA: TGTGCCAGCAGCTTAGTAGGAGATACGCAGTATTTT
D gene: -
clone size: -
V gene: TRBV7-2
J gene: TRBJ2-3

CDR3 protein: CASSLAQGAISGANVLTF
CDR3 DNA: TGCGCCAGCAGCTTGGCTCAGGGGGCGATCTCTGGGGCCAACGTCCTGACTTTC
D gene: TRBD1
clone size: -
V gene: TRBV5-1
J gene: TRBJ2-6

CDR3 protein: CASRRGAGETQYF
CDR3 DNA: TGCGCCAGCAGAAGAGGTGCCGGGGAGACCCAGTACTTC
D gene: -
clone size: -
V gene: TRBV10-2
J gene: TRBJ2-5

CDR3 protein: CASSSPDRGSTEAFF
CDR3 DNA: TGCGCCAGCAGCTCACCGGACAGGGGAAGCACTGAAGCTTTCTTT
D gene: TRBD1
clone size: -
V gene: TRBV5-1
J gene: TRBJ1-1

CDR3 protein: CASSLLGDRVDEQYF
CDR3 DNA: TGTGCCAGCAGCTTGCTGGGGGACAGGGTCGACGAGCAGTACTTC
D gene: TRBD1
clone size: -
V gene: TRBV7-3
J gene: TRBJ2-7

CDR3 protein: CSVGGGADTQYF
CDR3 DNA: TGCAGCGTTGGGGGGGGCGCAGATACGCAGTATTTT
D gene: -
clone size: once
V gene: TRBV29-1
J gene: TRBJ2-3

CDR3 protein: CARRWNEQYF
CDR3 DNA: TGTGCCCGGAGGTGGAACGAGCAGTACTTC
D gene: -
clone size: -
V gene: TRBV6-5
J gene: TRBJ2-7

CDR3 protein: CSVGQGNQPQHF
CDR3 DNA: TGCAGCGTTGGACAGGGCAATCAGCCCCAGCATTTT
D gene: -
clone size: -
V gene: TRBV29-1
J gene: TRBJ1-5

CDR3 protein: CASSRDFSSYNEQFF
CDR3 DNA: TGCGCCAGCAGCCGGGACTTCAGCTCCTACAATGAGCAGTTCTTC
D gene: -
clone size: -
V gene: TRBV4-3
J gene: TRBJ2-1

CDR3 protein: CAGGTGDTDTQYF
CDR3 DNA: TGCGCCGGCGGGACAGGGGACACAGATACGCAGTATTTT
D gene: TRBD1
clone size: -
V gene: TRBV5-1
J gene: TRBJ2-3

CDR3 protein: CASRGGGANVLTF
CDR3 DNA: TGTGCCTCCCGGGGGGGCGGGGCCAACGTCCTGACTTTC
D gene: TRBD2
clone size: -
V gene: TRBV7-2
J gene: TRBJ2-6

CDR3 protein: CASRPQFYNEQFF
CDR3 DNA: TGTGCCAGCAGGCCACAGTTTTACAATGAGCAGTTCTTC
D gene: -
clone size: -
V gene: TRBV5-6
J gene: TRBJ2-1

CDR3 protein: CASSLVGPWGATNEKLFF
CDR3 DNA: TGTGCCAGCAGCTTGGTAGGCCCCTGGGGGGCAACTAATGAAAAACTGTTTTTT
D gene: -
clone size: -
V gene: TRBV7-9
J gene: TRBJ1-4

CDR3 protein: CASSLKWGGEQFF
CDR3 DNA: TGTGCCAGCAGCTTAAAATGGGGGGGGGAGCAGTTCTTC
D gene: TRBD2
clone size: -
V gene: TRBV7-2
J gene: TRBJ2-1

CDR3 protein: CAWRRGGVVTGIQYF
CDR3 DNA: TGTGCCTGGAGGAGGGGGGGAGTAGTTACGGGCATTCAGTACTTC
D gene: -
clone size: -
V gene: TRBV30
J gene: TRBJ2-4

CDR3 protein: CASSSPFGKETQYF
CDR3 DNA: TGTGCCAGCAGTTCCCCGTTCGGTAAAGAGACCCAGTACTTC
D gene: -
clone size: -
V gene: TRBV6-5
J gene: TRBJ2-5

CDR3 protein: CASSPRDPRAGELFF
CDR3 DNA: TGTGCCAGCTCACCACGGGACCCAAGGGCGGGGGAGCTGTTTTTT
D gene: -
clone size: -
V gene: TRBV18
J gene: TRBJ2-2

CDR3 protein: CASSFSMSGANVLTF
CDR3 DNA: TGTGCCAGCAGTTTTAGTATGTCGGGGGCCAACGTCCTGACTTTC
D gene: -
clone size: -
V gene: TRBV28
J gene: TRBJ2-6

CDR3 protein: CASNRLGGIREQYF
CDR3 DNA: TGTGCCAGCAATCGCCTAGGGGGGATTCGCGAGCAGTACTTC
D gene: -
clone size: -
V gene: TRBV28
J gene: TRBJ2-7

CDR3 protein: CASSSGRQNEKLFF
CDR3 DNA: TGTGCCAGTTCTTCCGGACGCCAGAATGAAAAACTGTTTTTT
D gene: -
clone size: -
V gene: TRBV19
J gene: TRBJ1-4

CDR3 protein: CASRQLGVNQPQHF
CDR3 DNA: TGTGCCAGCCGGCAGCTCGGGGTGAATCAGCCCCAGCATTTT
D gene: -
clone size: -
V gene: TRBV19
J gene: TRBJ1-5

CDR3 protein: CASSYLKTSGRGDTQYF
CDR3 DNA: TGCGCCAGCAGCTACTTAAAGACTAGCGGGAGAGGAGATACGCAGTATTTT
D gene: TRBD2
clone size: -
V gene: TRBV5-1
J gene: TRBJ2-3

CDR3 protein: CSATENYGYTF
CDR3 DNA: TGCAGCGCGACAGAGAACTATGGCTACACCTTC
D gene: -
clone size: few
V gene: TRBV29-1
J gene: TRBJ1-2

CDR3 protein: CAGGQGKFSEQYF
CDR3 DNA: TGCGCCGGAGGACAGGGGAAGTTCAGCGAGCAGTACTTC
D gene: TRBD1
clone size: -
V gene: TRBV10-1
J gene: TRBJ2-7

CDR3 protein: CSATLPEQYF
CDR3 DNA: TGCAGTGCTACCCTCCCCGAGCAGTACTTC
D gene: -
clone size: -
V gene: TRBV20-1
J gene: TRBJ2-7

CDR3 protein: CASSLQGANEQYF
CDR3 DNA: TGTGCCAGCAGCCTACAGGGGGCTAACGAGCAGTACTTC
D gene: TRBD1
clone size: -
V gene: TRBV5-4
J gene: TRBJ2-7

CDR3 protein: CASSFVTLLNYGYTF
CDR3 DNA: TGTGCCAGCAGTTTCGTGACACTTCTAAACTATGGCTACACCTTC
D gene: -
clone size: -
V gene: TRBV28
J gene: TRBJ1-2

CDR3 protein: CASSFTRQETQYF
CDR3 DNA: TGTGCCAGCAGCTTCACTAGGCAAGAGACCCAGTACTTC
D gene: -
clone size: -
V gene: TRBV11-2
J gene: TRBJ2-5

CDR3 protein: CASSPFTNPDTQYF
CDR3 DNA: TGTGCCAGCTCACCATTTACGAACCCAGATACGCAGTATTTT
D gene: -
clone size: -
V gene: TRBV18
J gene: TRBJ2-3

CDR3 protein: CASSAPGVSYGYTF
CDR3 DNA: TGTGCCAGCAGCGCCCCCGGGGTCAGCTATGGCTACACCTTC
D gene: -
clone size: once
V gene: TRBV7-2
J gene: TRBJ1-2

CDR3 protein: CASSQRTGEEQYF
CDR3 DNA: TGTGCCAGCAGCCAACGGACAGGGGAGGAGCAGTACTTC
D gene: TRBD1
clone size: -
V gene: TRBV13
J gene: TRBJ2-7

CDR3 protein: CASSVGSASRGEQYF
CDR3 DNA: TGTGCCAGCAGCGTAGGGTCGGCATCCAGGGGTGAGCAGTACTTC
D gene: -
clone size: -
V gene: TRBV9
J gene: TRBJ2-7

CDR3 protein: CASSLGQSSDTQYF
CDR3 DNA: TGTGCCAGCAGCTTGGGACAGTCCTCAGATACGCAGTATTTT
D gene: TRBD1
clone size: -
V gene: TRBV7-8
J gene: TRBJ2-3

CDR3 protein: CSVEDSGTPTDTQYF
CDR3 DNA: TGCAGCGTTGAAGATAGTGGGACTCCCACAGATACGCAGTATTTT
D gene: -
clone size: -
V gene: TRBV29-1
J gene: TRBJ2-3

CDR3 protein: CASSLEAGETQYF
CDR3 DNA: TGTGCCAGCAGCTTAGAGGCCGGAGAGACCCAGTACTTC
D gene: -
clone size: -
V gene: TRBV7-2
J gene: TRBJ2-5

CDR3 protein: CASSPGGGRETQYF
CDR3 DNA: TGTGCCAGCAGCCCGGGGGGGGGCAGAGAGACCCAGTACTTC
D gene: TRBD2
clone size: -
V gene: TRBV11-3
J gene: TRBJ2-5

CDR3 protein: CASSLGGAGGIVQFF
CDR3 DNA: TGTGCCAGCAGCTTAGGTGGGGCGGGAGGGATTGTGCAGTTCTTC
D gene: TRBD2
clone size: -
V gene: TRBV7-2
J gene: TRBJ2-1

CDR3 protein: CASRAAGGSEQYF
CDR3 DNA: TGTGCCAGTCGGGCGGCGGGAGGTTCCGAGCAGTACTTC
D gene: TRBD2
clone size: -
V gene: TRBV19
J gene: TRBJ2-7

CDR3 protein: CASSLWQGTQTQYF
CDR3 DNA: TGTGCCAGCAGCTTGTGGCAGGGGACGCAGACCCAGTACTTC
D gene: -
clone size: once
V gene: TRBV5-6
J gene: TRBJ2-5